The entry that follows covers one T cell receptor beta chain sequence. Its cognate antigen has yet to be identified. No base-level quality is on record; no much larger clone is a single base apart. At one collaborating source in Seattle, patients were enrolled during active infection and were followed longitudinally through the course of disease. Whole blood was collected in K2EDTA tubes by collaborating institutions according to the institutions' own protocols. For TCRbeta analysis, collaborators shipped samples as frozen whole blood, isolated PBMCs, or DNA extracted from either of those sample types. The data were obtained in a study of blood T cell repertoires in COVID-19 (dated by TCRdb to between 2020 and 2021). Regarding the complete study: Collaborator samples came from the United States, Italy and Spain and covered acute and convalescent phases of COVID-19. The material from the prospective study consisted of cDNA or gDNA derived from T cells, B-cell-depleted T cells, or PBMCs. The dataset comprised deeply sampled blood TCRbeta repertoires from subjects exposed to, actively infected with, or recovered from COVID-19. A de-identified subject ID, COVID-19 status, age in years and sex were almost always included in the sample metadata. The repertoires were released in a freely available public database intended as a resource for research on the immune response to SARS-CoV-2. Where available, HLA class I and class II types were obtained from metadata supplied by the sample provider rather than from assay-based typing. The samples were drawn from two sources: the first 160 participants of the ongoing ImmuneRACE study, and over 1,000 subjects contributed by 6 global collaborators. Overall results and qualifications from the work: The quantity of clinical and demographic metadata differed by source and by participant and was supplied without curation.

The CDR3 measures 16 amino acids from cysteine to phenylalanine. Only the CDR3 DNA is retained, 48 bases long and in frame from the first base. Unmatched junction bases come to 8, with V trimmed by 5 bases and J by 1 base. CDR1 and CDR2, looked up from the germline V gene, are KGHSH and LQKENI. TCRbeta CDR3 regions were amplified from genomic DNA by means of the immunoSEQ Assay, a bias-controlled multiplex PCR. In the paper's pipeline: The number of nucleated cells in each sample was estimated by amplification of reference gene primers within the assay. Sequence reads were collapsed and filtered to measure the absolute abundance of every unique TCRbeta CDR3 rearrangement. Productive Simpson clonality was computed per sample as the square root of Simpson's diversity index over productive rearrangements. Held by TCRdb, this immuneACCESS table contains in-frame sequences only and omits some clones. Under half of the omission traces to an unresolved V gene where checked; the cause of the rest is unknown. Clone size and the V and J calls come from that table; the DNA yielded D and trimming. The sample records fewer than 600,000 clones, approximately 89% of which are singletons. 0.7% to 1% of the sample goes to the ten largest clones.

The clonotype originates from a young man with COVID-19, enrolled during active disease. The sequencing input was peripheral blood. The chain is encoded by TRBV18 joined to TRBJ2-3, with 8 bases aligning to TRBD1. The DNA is TGTGCCAGCTCAAGAGCGGCGGACAGGGGCACAGATACGCAGTATTTT. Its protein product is CASSRAADRGTDTQYF.